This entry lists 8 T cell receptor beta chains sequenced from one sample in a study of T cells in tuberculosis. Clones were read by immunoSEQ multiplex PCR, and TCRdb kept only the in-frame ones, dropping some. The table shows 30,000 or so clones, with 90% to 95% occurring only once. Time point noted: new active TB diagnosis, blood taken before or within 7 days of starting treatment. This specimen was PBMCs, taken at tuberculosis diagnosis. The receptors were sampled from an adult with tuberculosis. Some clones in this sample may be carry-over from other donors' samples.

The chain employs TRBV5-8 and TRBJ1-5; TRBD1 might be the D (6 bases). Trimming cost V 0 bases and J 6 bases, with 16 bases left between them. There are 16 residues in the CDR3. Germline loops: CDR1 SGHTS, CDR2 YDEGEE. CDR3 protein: CASSLEGTGWTQPQHF. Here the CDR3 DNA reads TGTGCCAGCAGCTTGGAAGGCACAGGGTGGACTCAGCCCCAGCATTTT.

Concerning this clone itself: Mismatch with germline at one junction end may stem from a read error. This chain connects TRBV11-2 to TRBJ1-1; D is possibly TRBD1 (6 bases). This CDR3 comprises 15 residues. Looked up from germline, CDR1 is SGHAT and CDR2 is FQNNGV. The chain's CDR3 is CASNARAGGDTKAFF. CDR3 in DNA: TGTGCCAGCAACGCCCGGGCCGGGGGGGACACTAAAGCTTTCTTT.

DNA of the CDR3: TGTGCCAGCAGCTTAGACGGGCAGGGATATGGCTACACCTTC. Translation gives CASSLDGQGYGYTF. The V gene is TRBV7-2, the J gene TRBJ1-2; TRBD1 is a possible D gene (5 bases). Trimming stripped 1 base from V and 5 bases from J, with 11 bases between. The germline V gene encodes CDR1 SGHTA and CDR2 FQGNSA. This CDR3 spans 14 amino acids.

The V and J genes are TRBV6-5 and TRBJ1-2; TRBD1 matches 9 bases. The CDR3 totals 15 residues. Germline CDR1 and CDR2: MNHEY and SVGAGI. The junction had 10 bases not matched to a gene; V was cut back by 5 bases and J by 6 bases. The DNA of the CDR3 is TGTGCCAGCAGTGCCCCGGGACAGGGAAGGGATGGCTACACCTTC. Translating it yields CASSAPGQGRDGYTF.

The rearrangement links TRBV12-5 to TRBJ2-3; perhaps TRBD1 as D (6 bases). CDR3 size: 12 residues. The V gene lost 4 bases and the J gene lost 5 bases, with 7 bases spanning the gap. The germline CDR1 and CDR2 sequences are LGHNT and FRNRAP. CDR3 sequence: CASGSRGDTQYF. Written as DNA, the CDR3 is TGTGCTAGTGGTTCCAGGGGAGATACGCAGTATTTT.

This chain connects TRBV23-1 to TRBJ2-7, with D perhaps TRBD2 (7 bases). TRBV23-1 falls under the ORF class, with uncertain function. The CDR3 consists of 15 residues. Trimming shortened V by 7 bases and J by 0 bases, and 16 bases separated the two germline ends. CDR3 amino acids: CASTPGGDSSYEQYF. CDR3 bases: TGCGCCAGCACCCCGGGGGGCGACAGCTCCTACGAGCAGTACTTC.

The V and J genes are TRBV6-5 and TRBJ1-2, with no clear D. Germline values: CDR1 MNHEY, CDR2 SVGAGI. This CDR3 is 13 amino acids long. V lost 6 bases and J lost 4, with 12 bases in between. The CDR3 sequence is CASSADISYGYTF. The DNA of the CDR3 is TGTGCCAGCAGCGCAGACATATCCTATGGCTACACCTTC.

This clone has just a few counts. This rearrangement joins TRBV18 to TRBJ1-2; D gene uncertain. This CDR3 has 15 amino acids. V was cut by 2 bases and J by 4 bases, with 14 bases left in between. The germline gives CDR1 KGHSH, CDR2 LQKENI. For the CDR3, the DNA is TGTGCCAGCTCACCATCGGCAGGCCCCAGCTATGGCTACACCTTC. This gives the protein CASSPSAGPSYGYTF.